What follows are 3 T cell receptor beta chains derived from one specimen sequenced in a study of cytomegalovirus exposure and HLA in healthy donors. PCR primers comprised 60 Vbeta and 13 Jbeta primers. Clones were sequenced by immunoSEQ multiplex PCR, and TCRdb holds only the in-frame ones, with some missing. The sample holds around 130,000 clones, around 83% seen once. Material: PBMCs. These receptor sequences come from a girl aged 2-10 years in good health and CMV-seronegative.

This sequence joins TRBV12-5 and TRBJ1-5; a possible D gene is TRBD1 (6 bases). The CDR3 extends over 15 amino acids. Per germline, CDR1 LGHNT and CDR2 FRNRAP. Trimming took off 1 base at V and 4 bases at J, with 11 bases between the two ends. The CDR3 DNA sequence: TGTGCTAGTGGTTTGGGAGGACAGTATAATCAGCCCCAGCATTTT. Translated: CASGLGGQYNQPQHF.

The chain combines TRBV7-9 with TRBJ2-1, with 10 bases fitting TRBD2. J lost 6 bases, V lost 5 bases, and 19 bases had no gene match. The CDR3 runs 19 residues. Germline V lookup: CDR1 SEHNR, CDR2 FQNEAQ (reference sequence). The CDR3 coding sequence is TGTGCCAGCAGCCCCAGGACAGTGGTCGGGACTAGCGATATCAATGAGCAGTTCTTC. It encodes CASSPRTVVGTSDINEQFF.

This chain links TRBV29-1 with TRBJ2-4, with TRBD1 identical over 9 bases. The germline CDR1 and CDR2 sequences are SQVTM and ANQGSEA. This CDR3 contains 15 residues. The junction had 12 bases not matched to a gene; V was cut back by 5 bases and J by 7 bases. CDR3: CSVFIPGQGLNIQYF. The CDR3 DNA sequence: TGCAGCGTTTTCATCCCGGGACAGGGCCTTAACATTCAGTACTTC.